The text below deals with one TCR beta chain. The antigen is not known. Profiling relied on immunoSEQ multiplex PCR, and the TCRdb table lists in-frame clones only, not all of them. The table has 850 to 1,000 clones, 84% seen once. Trimming shortened V by 5 bases and J by 4 bases, and 9 bases separated the two germline ends. The CDR3 loop spans 13 amino acids. Germline-derived CDR1 and CDR2 are SNHLY and FYNNEI. The data derive from a study of somatic mutations in cytotoxic T cells in rheumatoid arthritis. Study-level results: Within 8 of 65 patients, the single biggest CD8+ clone made up more than 20% of CD8+ cells. No multiple-comparison adjustment was applied to the slight TRBV07 underrepresentation in rheumatoid arthritis patients.

The chain has TRBV2 and TRBJ1-5; weak D call: TRBD1 (5 bases). The source is an older woman with rheumatoid arthritis. Sequences were obtained from CD8+ T cells sorted from blood. The CDR3 here is CASSRDSNQPQHF. The CDR3 nucleotides are TGTGCCAGCAGTCGGGACTCGAATCAGCCCCAGCATTTT.